The rows below give T cell receptor beta chains drawn from one sample of a study of T cell repertoires in cytomegalovirus infection. No antigen has been assigned to these receptors. TCRdb analysed the reads with MiXCR anew, one entry per CDR3 protein. The data contain 450,000 to 600,000 distinct CDR3 sequences, approximately 42% of them singletons. Sequenced here: cultured PBMCs, sampled from culture after CMV antigen stimulation. These TCRs come from a human donor in good health (CMV status not recorded). Some clones in this sample may be carry-over from other donors' samples. The CDR3 runs from the conserved cysteine through the conserved F or W. Each record gives: V gene, D gene, clone size, J gene, CDR3 length, CDR3 DNA, CDR3 protein. The D gene is left open where the match is weak. Clone size, where shown, is once, few, many, or a class for clones that have expanded.

>TRBV4-1|.|.|TRBJ1-1|14
TGCGCCAGCAGCTCTCCCGGGGTAAGAACTGAAGCTTTCTTT
CASSSPGVRTEAFF
>TRBV4-1|.|.|TRBJ2-7|13
TGCGCCAGCAGCCCCAACCGGGGCTACGAGCAGTACTTC
CASSPNRGYEQYF
>TRBV3-1|.|.|TRBJ1-4|14
TGTGCCAGCAGCCAAGAAGTGGGGTCTGAAAAACTGTTTTTT
CASSQEVGSEKLFF
>TRBV7-8|.|.|TRBJ2-3|15
TGTGCCAGCAGCTTTTTACTGGGTAGGACAGATACGCAGTATTTT
CASSFLLGRTDTQYF
>TRBV27|.|.|TRBJ2-7|14
TGTGCCAGCAGTTTACAGGGCGGTAACTACGAGCAGTACTTC
CASSLQGGNYEQYF
>TRBV6-1|.|.|TRBJ1-2|13
TGTGCCAGCAGTGACGCCGCTGGCTATGGCTACACCTTC
CASSDAAGYGYTF
>TRBV12-3/TRBV12-4|.|.|TRBJ1-5|15
TGTGCCAGCAGCTCCTCGGGGCCGATTTATCAGCCCCAGCATTTT
CASSSSGPIYQPQHF
>TRBV15|.|.|TRBJ1-3|17
TGTGCCACCAGCAGAATGACAGGAGATTACGCTGGAAACACCATATATTTT
CATSRMTGDYAGNTIYF
>TRBV7-2|.|few|TRBJ2-5|13
TGTGCCAGCAGCTTCTTTCTCTCCGGGACCCAGTACTTC
CASSFFLSGTQYF
>TRBV27|TRBD1|.|TRBJ2-1|15
TGTGCCAGCAGCGAAGGGGGACAGGCTTACAATGAGCAGTTCTTC
CASSEGGQAYNEQFF
>TRBV5-1|.|once|TRBJ1-2|13
TGCGCCAGCAGCGCTACTACTAACTATGGCTACACCTTC
CASSATTNYGYTF
>TRBV10-3|.|.|TRBJ1-3|14
TGTGCCATCAGTGAATCAGGGTCTGGAAACACCATATATTTT
CAISESGSGNTIYF
>TRBV7-6|TRBD2|.|TRBJ2-5|13
TGTGCCAGCAGCTCACTAGCGTCAGAGACCCAGTACTTC
CASSSLASETQYF
>TRBV7-2|TRBD2|many|TRBJ2-7|16
TGTGCCAGCAGCTTAGAGCGGGACTTCTACTCTTACGAGCAGTACTTC
CASSLERDFYSYEQYF
>TRBV6-2/TRBV6-3|.|few|TRBJ2-7|13
TGTGCCAGCACCCCAGGGCAATCCTACGAGCAGTACTTC
CASTPGQSYEQYF
>TRBV7-2|TRBD2|few|TRBJ2-7|15
TGTGCCAGCAGCTCCCTCCTGAGCGGGAGGGACGAGCAGTACTTC
CASSSLLSGRDEQYF
>TRBV6-1|TRBD2|few|TRBJ2-2|11
TGTGCCAGCACTAGCGGTGGGGAGCTGTTTTTT
CASTSGGELFF
>TRBV7-2|.|many|TRBJ2-5|16
TGTGCCAGCAGCCCCACGCCCGGGGGCAAGAGGGAGACCCAGTACTTC
CASSPTPGGKRETQYF
>TRBV4-3|TRBD1|few|TRBJ1-2|16
TGCGCCAGCAGCCACCTCGGGACAGCGGGAGCCTATGGCTACACCTTC
CASSHLGTAGAYGYTF
>TRBV7-9|.|.|TRBJ1-1|13
TGTGCCAGCAACTTGGGCGGGAACACTGAAGCTTTCTTT
CASNLGGNTEAFF
>TRBV7-2|.|many|TRBJ1-1|15
TGTGCCAGCAGCCACAGCACAGGAATCCCCACTGAAGCTTTCTTT
CASSHSTGIPTEAFF
>TRBV20-1|TRBD2|.|TRBJ2-7|15
TGCAGTGCTAGGTTGTCGGGAGGGCCCTCGTACGAGCAGTACTTC
CSARLSGGPSYEQYF
>TRBV6-5|.|.|TRBJ2-3|16
TGTGCCAGCAGTTACTACCGGAGTGTAAGCACAGATACGCAGTATTTT
CASSYYRSVSTDTQYF
>TRBV7-8|TRBD2|.|TRBJ2-1|15
TGTGCCACCACCCCTAGGGAGCGGGGCGAAGGGGAGCAGTTCTTC
CATTPRERGEGEQFF
>TRBV7-9|.|.|TRBJ1-1|17
TGTGCCAGCAGCCTGCCCGGGACGGCCACAATGAACACTGAAGCTTTCTTT
CASSLPGTATMNTEAFF
>TRBV6-6|TRBD2|few|TRBJ2-1|19
TGTGCCAGCAGGGCCGGACGGGGGAAATGGCGGGGGGGCCTGAATGAGCAGTTCTTC
CASRAGRGKWRGGLNEQFF
>TRBV6-6|.|.|TRBJ2-1|15
TGTGCCAGCAGCGAAAAACCGACCCAATACAATGAGCAGTTCTTC
CASSEKPTQYNEQFF
>TRBV20-1|.|.|TRBJ1-1|14
TGCAGTGCTAGGAGGCAGGGTGGGAACACTGAAGCTTTCTTT
CSARRQGGNTEAFF
>TRBV9|.|.|TRBJ2-2|15
TGTGCCAGCAGCGTAGGTAGCGCCAGCACCGGGGAGCTGTTTTTT
CASSVGSASTGELFF
>TRBV27|TRBD1|few|TRBJ1-5|17
TGTGCCAGCAGCCCCCGGGGACAGCCCTATAGCAATCAGCCCCAGCATTTT
CASSPRGQPYSNQPQHF
>TRBV5-1|TRBD1|.|TRBJ2-7|14
TGCGCCAGCACCCGAGGACAGGGCGGGGACGAGCAGTACTTC
CASTRGQGGDEQYF
>TRBV7-9|.|few|TRBJ1-2|19
TGTGCCAGCAGCTTAGAGGTATTCGTTTCGGGACAACGCCTCTATGGCTACACCTTC
CASSLEVFVSGQRLYGYTF
>TRBV12-3/TRBV12-4|.|.|TRBJ1-2|16
TGTGCCAGCAGTTTGGGTTCAGGGGAACATAACTATGGCTACACCTTC
CASSLGSGEHNYGYTF
>TRBV19|TRBD1|.|TRBJ1-5|16
TGTGCCAGTAGTATGCCGGGACAGGGGGCTTGGCAGCCCCAGCATTTT
CASSMPGQGAWQPQHF
>TRBV7-2|TRBD2|.|TRBJ2-5|17
TGTGCCAGCAGCTTAGCTGTAGCGGGAGCCGCTCAAGAGACCCAGTACTTC
CASSLAVAGAAQETQYF
>TRBV7-1|.|.|TRBJ1-1|16
TGTGCCAGCACGGAGGGTCGGGGGGATTCGGGCACTGAAGCTTTCTTT
CASTEGRGDSGTEAFF